These 15 T cell receptor beta chains came from one sample sequenced in a study of T cell changes during pregnancy in multiple sclerosis. The method was immunoSEQ multiplex PCR; TCRdb's version includes in-frame clones alone and lacks a portion of them. The sample lists around 92,000 clones, around 93% occurring once. Sequencing used peripheral blood, obtained in the first trimester of pregnancy. The receptors shown here come from a female donor with multiple sclerosis, enrolled in a pregnancy study.

The V and J genes are TRBV29-1 and TRBJ2-5, with a possible D match to TRBD2 (5 bases). The CDR3 loop spans 12 amino acids. V was shortened by 4 bases and J by 5 bases, with 11 bases between the two germline ends. Germline assignment: CDR1 SQVTM and CDR2 ANQGSEA. CDR3 sequence (DNA): TGCAGCGTTGTACTAGTGGTTGAGACCCAGTACTTC. Protein product: CSVVLVVETQYF.

The chain has TRBV7-9 and TRBJ2-7, with 10 bases that match TRBD1. Germline loops: CDR1 SEHNR, CDR2 FQNEAQ (reference sequence). CDR3 size: 15 residues. V gave up 5 bases and J gave up 3 bases; unmatched junction bases: 7. The CDR3 reads CASSPRTGGFYEQYF. CDR3 nucleotides: TGTGCCAGCAGCCCCCGGACAGGGGGGTTCTACGAGCAGTACTTC.

The genes are TRBV10-3 and TRBJ1-1; 8 bases are shared with TRBD1. With V trimmed by 4 bases and J by 0 bases, 1 base remained unmatched. CDR1 is ENHRY and CDR2 is SYGVKD in the germline V gene. CDR3 size: 14 residues. CDR3 DNA sequence: TGTGCCATCAGTGGGGACAGGCTGAACACTGAAGCTTTCTTT. Its protein product is CAISGDRLNTEAFF.

The J gene is TRBJ1-1, the V gene TRBV10-3, with D perhaps matching TRBD1 (6 bases). Trimming took off 6 bases at V and 1 base at J, with 9 bases between the two ends. Germline V CDR1 and CDR2: ENHRY, SYGVKD. The CDR3 extends over 13 amino acids. In nucleotides, the CDR3 is TGTGCCATCAGCGGACAGCCGAACACTGAAGCTTTCTTT. The encoded protein is CAISGQPNTEAFF.

The rearrangement joins TRBV5-1 to TRBJ2-7; maybe TRBD2 (6 bases). Germline lookup yields CDR1 SGHRS and CDR2 YFSETQ. Trimming shortened V by 0 bases and J by 3 bases, and 16 bases separated the two germline ends. The CDR3 spans 16 residues. The CDR3 coding sequence is TGCGCCAGCAGCTTGGTGGGGGGACCCGGGGGCTACGAGCAGTACTTC. It encodes CASSLVGGPGGYEQYF.

The gene calls are TRBV4-1 and TRBJ1-1; tentative D call: TRBD1 (6 bases). The CDR3 is 14 amino acids. Germline V gene sequence: CDR1 MGHRA, CDR2 YSYEKL. V was cut by 1 base and J by 4 bases, with 10 bases left in between. The CDR3 reads CASSQGSGATEAFF. CDR3 DNA: TGCGCCAGCAGCCAAGGTTCAGGGGCCACTGAAGCTTTCTTT.

CDR3 sequence reads: CASNPSGGLSTDTQYF. The CDR3 region has the DNA TGTGCCAGCAACCCGAGCGGGGGGCTTAGCACAGATACGCAGTATTTT. This rearrangement joins TRBV5-6 to TRBJ2-3; 9 nucleotides line up with TRBD2. The ends lost 6 bases at V and 0 bases at J; junction bases unmatched: 8. The CDR3 has 16 residues. Germline V lookup: CDR1 SGHDT, CDR2 YYEEEE.

The chain joins TRBV11-2 to TRBJ2-7; 9 positions agree with TRBD2. The CDR3 consists of 17 residues. J gave up 6 bases and V 5 bases, and 17 bases lay outside the gene matches. The V gene's germline CDR1 is SGHAT and CDR2 FQNNGV. The CDR3 reads CASSPGRSSGGEREQYF. The DNA of the CDR3 is TGTGCCAGCAGCCCAGGGAGGAGTAGCGGGGGCGAACGCGAGCAGTACTTC.

V gene TRBV6-4 combines with J gene TRBJ2-2; D might be TRBD2 (5 bases). The CDR3 is 14 amino acids. V lost 5 bases to trimming and J lost 1 base, with 8 bases between them. The germline V gene encodes CDR1 MRHNA and CDR2 SNTAGT. The CDR3 loop reads CASSRRGNTGELFF. CDR3 bases: TGTGCCAGCAGTCGCCGGGGGAACACCGGGGAGCTGTTTTTT.

The chain joins TRBV4-1 to TRBJ1-2; D is perhaps TRBD1 (5 bases). V was pared by 1 base and J by 2 bases, with 11 bases between. CDR3 length: 15 residues. The germline gives CDR1 MGHRA, CDR2 YSYEKL. The chain's CDR3 is CASSQGTPPNYGYTF. For the CDR3, the DNA is TGCGCCAGCAGCCAAGGGACACCGCCCAACTATGGCTACACCTTC.

The chain couples TRBV30 to TRBJ1-1; 10 nucleotides align to TRBD1. Germline-derived CDR1 and CDR2 are GTSNPN and SVGIG (reference sequence). Unmatched junction bases numbered 4, after V lost 7 bases and J lost 2 bases. This CDR3 spans 13 amino acids. The CDR3 protein is CAYTTGGNTEAFF. CDR3 nucleotides: TGTGCCTATACGACAGGGGGCAACACTGAAGCTTTCTTT.

The chain recombines TRBV9 with TRBJ1-2, with TRBD1 identical over 7 bases. This CDR3 is 19 amino acids long. Losses at the gene ends were 4 bases for V and 4 bases for J; bases not matched to a gene: 22. Looked up from germline, CDR1 is SGDLS and CDR2 is YYNGEE. Here the CDR3 reads CASSPTMMRQGRGTYGYTF. Here the CDR3 DNA reads TGTGCCAGCAGCCCTACCATGATGAGACAGGGAAGAGGAACCTATGGCTACACCTTC.

The V and J genes are TRBV9 and TRBJ2-3; 8 bases fit TRBD2. The J segment lost 6 bases and the V segment lost 0 bases, leaving 9 bases of the junction unmatched. The V gene's germline CDR1 is SGDLS and CDR2 YYNGEE. The CDR3 consists of 16 residues. In DNA form, the CDR3 reads TGTGCCAGCAGCGTAGATCCTCCGGGGGGGGCCGATACGCAGTATTTT. Translated: CASSVDPPGGADTQYF.

The chain employs TRBV15 and TRBJ2-5; weak D call: TRBD1 (6 bases). With 1 base removed from V and 4 bases from J, the gap between germline ends came to 7 bases. This CDR3 comprises 13 residues. CDR1 and CDR2 (germline): LNHNV, YYDKDF (reference sequence). As DNA, the CDR3 is TGTGCCACCAGCAGAGTAGGGGGAGAGACCCAGTACTTC. Amino acids: CATSRVGGETQYF.

V usage is TRBV27 and J usage is TRBJ1-6; TRBD1 is a possible D gene (5 bases). Deletions cut 3 bases from V and 4 bases from J, with 10 bases between. Germline V gene sequence: CDR1 MNHEY, CDR2 SMNVEV (reference sequence). CDR3 length equals 15 residues. In DNA form, the CDR3 reads TGTGCCAGCAGTTTGGCCGGGGGATATAATTCACCCCTCCACTTT. This codes for CASSLAGGYNSPLHF.